This TCR beta chain was recorded in a study of shared clonotypes between healthy human individuals. The naive CD8 population came from CD45RO-negative cells selected for CCR7, without terminally differentiated effector memory CD45RA+ cells. V lost 1 base and J 2 bases, leaving 14 bases between the germline ends. This CDR3 spans 16 amino acids. CDR1 and CDR2 from the germline V gene are MDHEN and SYDVKM. Study-level results: It was only blood that was sampled, and tissue repertoires likely differ. Sharing across four donors was seen in 4% to 5% of naive CD4 clonotypes.

Worth noting for this clone: Its antigen is undetermined.

The authors distributed each subset's genomic DNA evenly over several immunoSEQ plates. Profiling relied on immunoSEQ multiplex PCR, and the TCRdb table lists in-frame clones only, not all of them. The repertoire consists of roughly 2.1 million clones, with approximately 94% occurring once and the leading ten covering under 2%. The chain links TRBV28 to TRBJ1-2; D uncertain. The TCR was taken from a man between 18 and 35 years old in good health. Some clones in this sample may be carry-over from other donors' samples. The sample taken for sequencing was naive CD8+ T cells from PBMCs. This CDR3 is CASSLFVVAPNYGYTF. The CDR3 region has the DNA TGTGCCAGCAGTTTATTTGTGGTAGCGCCAAACTATGGCTACACCTTC.